The 27 T cell receptor beta chains below come from one sample, sequenced in a study of vaccination and CD4 T cells after COVID-19. Time point noted: late sampling 161 to 241 days after vaccination in three convalescent patients. Described treatment: roughly 10-day PBMC culture with coronavirus spike peptide pools or control peptides (ViraFEST assay). Oncomine TCR Beta short-read sequencing was applied to DNA from cultured CD4+ T cells. TCRdb re-derived calls from the PCR reads in MiXCR, one entry per CDR3 protein. The table lists under 20,000 distinct CDR3 sequences, 51% of them singletons, with around 20% in the top ten. What these receptors recognize is not known. This material consisted of CD4+ T cells from blood, cultured in vitro, taken about 7 months after SARS-CoV-2 vaccination. These receptors all stem from a human donor who had recovered from COVID-19.

The chain recombines TRBV19 with TRBJ1-2; D uncertain. The CDR3 contains 13 residues. Deletions cut 2 bases from V and 2 bases from J, with 6 bases between. In germline, CDR1 is LNHDA, CDR2 SQIVND (reference sequence). CDR3 loop: CASSITPNYGYTF. CDR3 coding DNA: TGTGCCAGTAGTATAACCCCCAACTATGGCTACACCTTC. Variable domain in full (rest from reference TRBV19 and TRBJ1-2): DGGITQSPKYLFRKEGQNVTLSCEQNLNHDAMYWYRQDPGQGLRLIYYSQIVNDFQKGDIAEGYSVSREKKESFPLTVTSAQKNPTAFYLCASSITPNYGYTFGSGTRLTVV.

This clonotype was found a few times. The gene calls are TRBV19 and TRBJ1-5; no definite D call. The CDR3 consists of 14 residues. Germline V gene lookup returns CDR1 LNHDA and CDR2 SQIVND (reference sequence). Trimming left V 0 bases short and J 9 bases short, with 12 bases between. CDR3 coding DNA: TGTGCCAGTAGTATAGACCACACGGAACGGCCCCAGCATTTT. It yields the protein CASSIDHTERPQHF.

This chain connects TRBV5-1 to TRBJ2-1; TRBD2 aligns across 7 bases. Germline lookup yields CDR1 SGHRS and CDR2 YFSETQ. The CDR3 runs to 16 residues. V shed 2 bases and J 4 bases; nucleotides not matched to a gene: 9. This CDR3 is CASSLEGLTTYNEQFF. CDR3 nucleotide sequence: TGCGCCAGCAGCTTAGAGGGACTAACAACTTACAATGAGCAGTTCTTC.

This clonotype was found a few times. The chain employs TRBV19 and TRBJ1-2; the D gene is possibly TRBD1 (5 bases). The CDR3 has 15 amino acids. CDR1 and CDR2 from the germline V gene are LNHDA and SQIVND (reference sequence). The V end lost 3 bases, the J end lost 4 bases, and 15 bases lay between the germline ends. The CDR3 sequence is CASSINGGSIYGYTF. Written as DNA, the CDR3 is TGTGCCAGTAGTATTAATGGGGGTTCGATCTATGGCTACACCTTC.

This clonotype appeared a few times. The rearrangement joins TRBV7-9 to TRBJ1-2; D remains ambiguous. Trimming pared 3 bases from V and 1 base from J, leaving 3 bases between. The CDR3 length is 12 residues. Germline V gene sequence: CDR1 SEHNR, CDR2 FQNEAQ (reference sequence). Here the CDR3 DNA reads TGTGCCAGCAGCTTTGGTAACTATGGCTACACCTTC. This translates into CASSFGNYGYTF.

The chain carries TRBV12-3 or TRBV12-4 and TRBJ1-2, with 8 bases fitting TRBD1. The CDR3 loop spans 13 amino acids. Trimming at V came to 5 bases and at J to 3 bases, leaving 2 bases not matched to a gene. CDR3 sequence: CASSTGGDYGYTF. In nucleotides, the CDR3 is TGTGCCAGCAGTACAGGGGGGGACTATGGCTACACCTTC.

The gene calls are TRBV20-1 and TRBJ2-2; TRBD1 aligns across 7 bases. With 6 bases clipped from V and 2 bases from J, the junction kept 3 bases outside the gene matches. The CDR3 sequence is 13 residues long. The V gene's germline CDR1 is DFQATT and CDR2 SNEGSKA (reference sequence). CDR3 in amino acids: CSAGQTNTGELFF. CDR3 nucleotides: TGCAGTGCGGGACAGACTAACACCGGGGAGCTGTTTTTT.

The chain is built from TRBV20-1 and TRBJ1-1; D remains unclear. The CDR3 length is 10 residues. Trimming took off 4 bases at V and 4 bases at J, with 4 bases between the two ends. The germline CDR1 and CDR2 sequences are DFQATT and SNEGSKA (reference sequence). For the CDR3, the DNA is TGCAGTGCTATACCCACTGAAGCTTTCTTT. As protein: CSAIPTEAFF.

The chain couples TRBV10-3 to TRBJ1-2, with TRBD1 matching 8 bases. The length of the CDR3 is 15 residues. CDR1 is ENHRY and CDR2 is SYGVKD in the germline V gene. The junction had 10 bases not matched to a gene; V was cut back by 6 bases and J by 4 bases. As DNA, the CDR3 is TGTGCCATCAGCAACTACAGGGGGGAAGGCTATGGCTACACCTTC. It codes for CAISNYRGEGYGYTF.

The chain links TRBV7-2 to TRBJ2-5, with D possibly matching TRBD1 (6 bases). This CDR3 comprises 13 residues. Germline V lookup: CDR1 SGHTA, CDR2 FQGNSA. Trimming pared 5 bases from V and 2 bases from J, leaving 9 bases between. The CDR3 DNA sequence: TGTGCCAGCAGCCGACAGGTACAAGAGACCCAGTACTTC. Its protein product is CASSRQVQETQYF.

This CDR3 reads CASSRTQGGEQYF. In DNA form, the CDR3 reads TGTGCCAGCAGCCGGACACAGGGCGGCGAGCAGTACTTC. This sequence joins TRBV7-9 and TRBJ2-7, with a possible D match to TRBD1 (6 bases). Germline V gene lookup returns CDR1 SEHNR and CDR2 FQNEAQ (reference sequence). The V and J ends lost 5 bases and 6 bases respectively, with 14 bases between them. The CDR3 runs to 13 residues.

The chain carries TRBV24-1 and TRBJ2-5; TRBD2 aligns across 8 bases. V dropped 6 bases and J dropped 5; count of bases not matched to a gene: 10. CDR1 is KGHDR and CDR2 is SFDVKD in the germline V gene. The CDR3 has 15 amino acids. Here the CDR3 DNA reads TGTGCCACCAGTTCTACGCTAGCGGGCGGGGAGACCCAGTACTTC. Its translation is CATSSTLAGGETQYF.

This clonotype was observed a handful of times. The chain links TRBV6-1 to TRBJ1-2, with a possible D match to TRBD1 (5 bases). There are 13 residues in the CDR3. V was clipped by 3 bases and J by 5 bases, with 10 bases between them. In germline, CDR1 is MNHNS, CDR2 SASEGT. CDR3 amino acids: CASSDREGYGYTF. In nucleotides, the CDR3 is TGTGCCAGCAGTGACAGGGAAGGATATGGCTACACCTTC.

The chain carries TRBV7-9 and TRBJ2-2, with D hard to call. The CDR3 is 14 amino acids. The germline gives CDR1 SEHNR, CDR2 FQNEAQ (reference sequence). Trimming removed 3 bases at V and 6 bases at J, with 11 bases between. The CDR3 protein is CASSFDRSAGELFF. As DNA, the CDR3 is TGTGCCAGCAGCTTTGACCGAAGCGCCGGGGAGCTGTTTTTT.

This chain connects TRBV7-2 to TRBJ2-7; 10 bases are shared with TRBD2. The CDR3 is 15 residues long. The germline V gene has CDR1 SGHTA and CDR2 FQGNSA. Trimming took 1 base from V and 3 from J; bases not matched to a gene: 3. CDR3 amino acids: CASSLGTSGYYEQYF. The CDR3 DNA reads as TGTGCCAGCAGCTTAGGGACTAGCGGATACTACGAGCAGTACTTC.

This clonotype was counted between two and nine times. Here the CDR3 reads CASSHAGTINQPQHF. Written as DNA, the CDR3 is TGCGCCAGCAGCCATGCTGGGACCATTAATCAGCCCCAGCATTTT. The chain recombines TRBV4-1 with TRBJ1-5, with D possibly matching TRBD1 (5 bases). The CDR3 totals 15 residues. The V and J ends lost 3 bases and 4 bases respectively, with 13 bases between them. Germline V CDR1 and CDR2: MGHRA, YSYEKL.

J is TRBJ1-5 and V is TRBV6-2 or TRBV6-3; D possibly corresponds to TRBD1 (5 bases). Between the trimmed V and J ends, which lost 0 bases and 5 bases, there was a span of 14 bases. CDR1 is MNHEY, CDR2 SVGEGT, per germline. CDR3 length: 16 amino acids. The CDR3 DNA is TGTGCCAGCAGTTACTCGAAATGGAGGGGTCATCAGCCCCAGCATTTT. Translating gives CASSYSKWRGHQPQHF.

The J gene is TRBJ2-3, the V gene TRBV21-1; the DNA was not used to check the table's D call, TRBD1. TRBV21-1 is a pseudogene locus. This CDR3 is built from 16 residues. The DNA for the CDR3 is TGTGCCAGCAGTCGACGTCAGGGACAGGGCACAGATACGCAGTATTTT. It specifies CASSRRQGQGTDTQYF.

The chain links TRBV4-1 to TRBJ2-1, with 7 bases identical to TRBD1. CDR3 length: 15 residues. Germline CDR1 is MGHRA and CDR2 is YSYEKL. With 4 bases clipped from V and 0 bases from J, the junction kept 3 bases outside the gene matches. CDR3: CASSRGQLSYNEQFF. The CDR3 bases are TGCGCCAGCAGCCGGGGACAGCTCTCCTACAATGAGCAGTTCTTC.

Of note for this clonotype: This may come from a read error, since a much larger clone is one base off. The gene calls are TRBV11-3 and TRBJ2-3; 10 nucleotides match TRBD2. This CDR3 is built from 15 residues. Germline CDR1 is SGHNT and CDR2 is YENEEA. CDR3 in DNA: TGTGCCGGCAGCCCTACTAGCGGGGGCACAGATACGCAGTATTTT. This codes for CAGSPTSGGTDTQYF.

The chain couples TRBV6-1 to TRBJ1-5, with TRBD1 as a possible D gene (6 bases). Per the germline V gene, CDR1 is MNHNS and CDR2 is SASEGT. The CDR3 has 16 residues. Trimming left V 0 bases short and J 7 bases short, with 16 bases between. CDR3 region: CASSEAGGRGRQPQHF. CDR3 sequence (DNA): TGTGCCAGCAGTGAAGCCGGGGGGCGCGGGAGACAGCCCCAGCATTTT.

This chain links TRBV20-1 with TRBJ2-1; 13 bases map to TRBD2. The J segment lost 1 base and the V segment lost 4 bases, leaving 4 bases of the junction unmatched. This CDR3 comprises 16 residues. Germline V gene data show CDR1 as DFQATT and CDR2 as SNEGSKA (reference sequence). As DNA, the CDR3 is TGCAGTGCTAACGGACTAGCGGGGGATTCCTACAATGAGCAGTTCTTC. This sequence encodes CSANGLAGDSYNEQFF.

The chain joins TRBV20-1 to TRBJ2-5; 12 bases fit TRBD2. Germline loops: CDR1 DFQATT, CDR2 SNEGSKA (reference sequence). V shed 0 bases and J 2 bases; nucleotides not matched to a gene: 13. This CDR3 is built from 19 residues. CDR3 sequence reads: CSARDPWLAGGLGQETQYF. The CDR3 coding sequence is TGCAGTGCTAGAGATCCCTGGCTAGCGGGGGGGCTAGGGCAAGAGACCCAGTACTTC.

The chain combines TRBV11-3 with TRBJ2-3; TRBD2 matches 12 bases. This CDR3 has 15 residues. The germline CDR1 and CDR2 sequences are SGHNT and YENEEA. J was trimmed by 1 base and V by 5 bases; bases with no gene match: 1. The CDR3 DNA reads TGTGCCAGCAGCCCTAGCGGGGGGGGCACAGATACGCAGTATTTT. As protein: CASSPSGGGTDTQYF.

The rearrangement links TRBV7-3 to TRBJ1-2, with a tentative D call TRBD1 (5 bases). CDR3 length: 13 residues. V lost 3 bases, J lost 4 bases, and 9 bases lay in between. Per the germline V gene, CDR1 is SGHTA and CDR2 is FQGTGA. CDR3 region: CASSLRGGYGYTF. As DNA, the CDR3 is TGTGCCAGCAGCTTGAGGGGCGGCTATGGCTACACCTTC.

This clonotype was detected a few times. The V call is TRBV7-8, the J call TRBJ2-5; no clear D. CDR3 length: 14 residues. Trimming took 1 base from V and 5 from J, leaving 11 bases between them. The germline CDR1 and CDR2 sequences are SGHVS and FQNEAQ. The CDR3 here is CASSLGAGGETQYF. The CDR3 bases are TGTGCCAGCAGCTTAGGTGCAGGTGGGGAGACCCAGTACTTC.

This clonotype has a single count. This rearrangement joins TRBV19 to TRBJ2-7; D call uncertain. The CDR3 consists of 16 residues. Trimming shortened V by 3 bases and J by 4 bases, and 19 bases separated the two germline ends. Germline V lookup: CDR1 LNHDA, CDR2 SQIVND (reference sequence). For the CDR3, the DNA is TGTGCCAGTAGTATCCCCCCAGTGGTAGTCGGTTACGAGCAGTACTTC. It encodes CASSIPPVVVGYEQYF.